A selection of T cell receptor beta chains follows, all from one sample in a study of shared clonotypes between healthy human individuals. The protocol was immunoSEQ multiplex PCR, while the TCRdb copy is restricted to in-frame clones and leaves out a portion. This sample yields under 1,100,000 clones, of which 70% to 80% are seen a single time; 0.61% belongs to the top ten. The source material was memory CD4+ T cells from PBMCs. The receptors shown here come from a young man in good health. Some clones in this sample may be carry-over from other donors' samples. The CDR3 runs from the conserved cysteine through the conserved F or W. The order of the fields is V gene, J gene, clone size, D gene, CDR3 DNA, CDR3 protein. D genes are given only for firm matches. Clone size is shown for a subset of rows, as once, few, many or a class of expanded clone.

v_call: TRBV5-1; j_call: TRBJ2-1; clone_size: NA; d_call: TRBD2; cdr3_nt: TGCGCCAGCAGCTTGGTGGTCCTAGCGGGAGGCCCCTACAATGAGCAGTTCTTC; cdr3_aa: CASSLVVLAGGPYNEQFF
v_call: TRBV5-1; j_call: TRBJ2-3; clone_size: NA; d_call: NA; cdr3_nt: TGCGCCAGCAGCTCCCCTGAGCCTTACTACACAGATACGCAGTATTTT; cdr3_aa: CASSSPEPYYTDTQYF
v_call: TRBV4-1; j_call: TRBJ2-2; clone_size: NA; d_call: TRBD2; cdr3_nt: TGCGCCAGCAGCCAAGAGGTTCTAGCGGGAGGTTCGGGGGAGCTGTTTTTT; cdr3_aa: CASSQEVLAGGSGELFF
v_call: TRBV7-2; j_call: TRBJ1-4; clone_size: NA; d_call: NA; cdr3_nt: TGTGCCAGCAGCCCAGGGTCGGGGGGTGAAAAACTGTTTTTT; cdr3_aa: CASSPGSGGEKLFF
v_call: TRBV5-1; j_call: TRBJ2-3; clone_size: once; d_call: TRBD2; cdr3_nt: TGCGCCAGCAGCTTGGTCAGCGGGAGGTTCGCAGATACGCAGTATTTT; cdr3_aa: CASSLVSGRFADTQYF
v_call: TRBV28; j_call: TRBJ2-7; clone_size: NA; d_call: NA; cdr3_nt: TGTGCCAGCAGCCTAGGGGGGGAATTATCCTACGAGCAGTACTTC; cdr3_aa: CASSLGGELSYEQYF
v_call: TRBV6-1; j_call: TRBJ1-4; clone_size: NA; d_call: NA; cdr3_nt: TGTGCCAGTAACTCCAGGGGCGGTGGAGAAAAACTGTTTTTT; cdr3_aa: CASNSRGGGEKLFF
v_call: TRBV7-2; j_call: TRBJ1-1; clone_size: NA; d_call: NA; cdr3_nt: TGTGCCAGCAGCCCTACGAAAGGTTCAACTGAAGCTTTCTTT; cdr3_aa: CASSPTKGSTEAFF
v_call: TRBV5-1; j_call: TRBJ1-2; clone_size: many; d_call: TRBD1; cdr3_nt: TGCGCCAGCAGCTTGTACGGCAGGGGGCAAGGTGGCTACACCTTC; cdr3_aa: CASSLYGRGQGGYTF
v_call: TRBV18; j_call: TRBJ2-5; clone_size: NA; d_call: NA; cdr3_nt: TGTGCCAGCTCACCAAACTCAGGGGCCAGGGAGACCCAGTACTTC; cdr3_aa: CASSPNSGARETQYF
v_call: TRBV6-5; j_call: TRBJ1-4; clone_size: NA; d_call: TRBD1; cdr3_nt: TGTGCCAGCAGTTACAATCGACAGGGGCGGGAAAAACTGTTTTTT; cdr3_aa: CASSYNRQGREKLFF
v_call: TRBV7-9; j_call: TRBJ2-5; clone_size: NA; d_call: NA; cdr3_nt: TGTGCCAGCAGCCTGGGACAACGCCAAGAGACCCAGTACTTC; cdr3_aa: CASSLGQRQETQYF
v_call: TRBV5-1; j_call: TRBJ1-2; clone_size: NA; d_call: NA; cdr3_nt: TGCGCCAGCAGCTCGCGACAGGCGGACTATGGCTACACCTTC; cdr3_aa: CASSSRQADYGYTF
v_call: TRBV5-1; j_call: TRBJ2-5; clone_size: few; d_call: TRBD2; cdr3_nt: TGCGCCACCACCCGGGATAGCGGGAGAGGTGAGACCCAGTACTTC; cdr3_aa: CATTRDSGRGETQYF
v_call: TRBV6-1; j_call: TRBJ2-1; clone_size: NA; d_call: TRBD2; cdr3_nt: TGTGCCAGCAGTGGTAGGATCGGACTAGCGGGAGGAGGTGAGCAGTTCTTC; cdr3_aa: CASSGRIGLAGGGEQFF
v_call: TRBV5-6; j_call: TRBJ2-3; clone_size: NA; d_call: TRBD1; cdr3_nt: TGTGCCAGCAGCTTGGTTACAGGGGCCGGCACAGATACGCAGTATTTT; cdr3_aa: CASSLVTGAGTDTQYF
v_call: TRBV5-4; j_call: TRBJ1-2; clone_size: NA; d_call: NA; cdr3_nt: TGTGCCAGCAGCTTGGCACAAAAAACACGAGGCTACACCTTC; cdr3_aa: CASSLAQKTRGYTF
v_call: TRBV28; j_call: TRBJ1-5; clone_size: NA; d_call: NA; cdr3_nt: TGTGCCAGCGGGTGGGTCCTGGGTCAGCCCCAGCATTTT; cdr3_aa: CASGWVLGQPQHF
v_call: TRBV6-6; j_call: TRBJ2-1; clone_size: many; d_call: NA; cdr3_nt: TGTGCCAGCTGGGAACCCCGAAGGAGCTCCTACAATGAGCAGTTCTTC; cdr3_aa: CASWEPRRSSYNEQFF
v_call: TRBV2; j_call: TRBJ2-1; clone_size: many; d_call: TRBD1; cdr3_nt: TGTGCCAGCAAACAGGGGGCGGAAAATGAGCAGTTCTTC; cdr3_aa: CASKQGAENEQFF
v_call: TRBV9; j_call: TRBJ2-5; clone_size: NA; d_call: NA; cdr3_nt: TGTGCCAGCAGCGCCGGCCCCCAAGAGACCCAGTACTTC; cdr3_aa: CASSAGPQETQYF
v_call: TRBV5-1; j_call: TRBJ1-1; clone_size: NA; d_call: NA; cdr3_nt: TGCGCCAGCAGCTTGGCCCCTCAATCCGGTGGCGCTGAAGCTTTCTTT; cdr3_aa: CASSLAPQSGGAEAFF
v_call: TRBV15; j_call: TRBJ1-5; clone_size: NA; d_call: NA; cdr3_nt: TGTGCCACCAGTTCCAGGTTCGATAGCAATCAGCCCCAGCATTTT; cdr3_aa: CATSSRFDSNQPQHF
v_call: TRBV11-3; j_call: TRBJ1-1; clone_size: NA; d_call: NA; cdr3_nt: TGTGCCAGCAGCCCGGGGGGAGTGATGCGGACTGAAGCTTTCTTT; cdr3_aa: CASSPGGVMRTEAFF
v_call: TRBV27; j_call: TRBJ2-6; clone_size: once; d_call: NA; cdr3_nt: TGTGCCGTCAAAGAGTTGGGGTCTCGGAGTGGGGCCAACGTCCTGACTTTC; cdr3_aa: CAVKELGSRSGANVLTF
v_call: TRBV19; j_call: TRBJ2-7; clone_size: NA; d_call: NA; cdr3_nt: TGTGCCAGTAGTATAAGTTGGTTAACCGAGCAGTACTTC; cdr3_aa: CASSISWLTEQYF
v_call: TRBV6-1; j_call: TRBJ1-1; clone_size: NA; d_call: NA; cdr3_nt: TGTGCCAGCAGTGCGTCATGGGGAACTGAAGCTTTCTTT; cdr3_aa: CASSASWGTEAFF
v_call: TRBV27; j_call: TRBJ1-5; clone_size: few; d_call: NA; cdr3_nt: TGTGCCAGCACCTTCAATCAGCCCCAGCATTTT; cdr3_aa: CASTFNQPQHF
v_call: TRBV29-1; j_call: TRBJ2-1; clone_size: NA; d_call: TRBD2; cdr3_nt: TGCAGCGCTCGGACTAGCGGGATCAATGAGCAGTTCTTC; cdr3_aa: CSARTSGINEQFF
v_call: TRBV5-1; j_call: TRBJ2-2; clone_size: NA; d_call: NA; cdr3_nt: TGCGCCAGCCCCAGGGGTGGGGCCGGGGAGCTGTTTTTT; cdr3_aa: CASPRGGAGELFF
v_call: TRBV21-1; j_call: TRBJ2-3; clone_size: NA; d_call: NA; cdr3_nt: TGTGCCAGCAGGAATGGAAGACCGAGCACAGATACGCAGTATTTT; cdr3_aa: CASRNGRPSTDTQYF
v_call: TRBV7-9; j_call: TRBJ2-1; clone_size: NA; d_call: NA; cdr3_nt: TGTGCCAGCAGCCCGTTGGACGGGTCAGCCTACAATGAGCAGTTCTTC; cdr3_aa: CASSPLDGSAYNEQFF
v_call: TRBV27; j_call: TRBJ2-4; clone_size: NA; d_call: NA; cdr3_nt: TGTGCCAGCAGTTTCGGGTCCCTAGCCAAAAACATTCAGTACTTC; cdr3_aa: CASSFGSLAKNIQYF
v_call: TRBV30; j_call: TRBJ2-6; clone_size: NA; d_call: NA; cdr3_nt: TGTGCCTGGAGGCTGGCAGGCCTCTCTGGGGCCAACGTCCTGACTTTC; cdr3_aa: CAWRLAGLSGANVLTF
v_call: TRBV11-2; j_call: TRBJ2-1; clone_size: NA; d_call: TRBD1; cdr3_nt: TGTGCCAGCAGACCAATACAGGGGGCCGGGCGGGAGCAGTTCTTC; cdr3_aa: CASRPIQGAGREQFF
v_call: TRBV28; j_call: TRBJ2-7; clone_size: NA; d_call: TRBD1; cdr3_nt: TGTGCCAGCAGTACCCGACAGGGGGCGGTCGACGAGCAGTACTTC; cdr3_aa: CASSTRQGAVDEQYF
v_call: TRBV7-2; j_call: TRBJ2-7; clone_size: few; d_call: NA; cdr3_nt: TGTGCCAGCAGCTTAGCGTGGGCGCGCGAGCAGTACTTC; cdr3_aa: CASSLAWAREQYF
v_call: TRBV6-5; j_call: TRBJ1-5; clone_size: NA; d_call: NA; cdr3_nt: TGTGCCAGCAGGGGGGCGGGGGCGGCTGATCAGCCCCAGCATTTT; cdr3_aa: CASRGAGAADQPQHF
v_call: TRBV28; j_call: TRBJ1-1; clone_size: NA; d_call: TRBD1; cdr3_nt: TGTGCCAGCAGACGGCTAACAGGGGGGAACACTGAAGCTTTCTTT; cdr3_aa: CASRRLTGGNTEAFF
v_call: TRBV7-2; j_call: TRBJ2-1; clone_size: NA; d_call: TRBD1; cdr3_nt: TGTGCCACAGAGGGGGCAGGAGCCTACAATGAGCAGTTCTTC; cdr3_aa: CATEGAGAYNEQFF
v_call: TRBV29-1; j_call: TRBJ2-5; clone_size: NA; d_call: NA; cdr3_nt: TGCAGCGTGAACACAGGGATCGGGGAGACCCAGTACTTC; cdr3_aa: CSVNTGIGETQYF
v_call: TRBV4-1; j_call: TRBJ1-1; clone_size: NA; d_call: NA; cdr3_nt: TGCGCCAGCAGCCTGAATCCTCTGACGGGAGCTGCTTTCTTT; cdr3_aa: CASSLNPLTGAAFF
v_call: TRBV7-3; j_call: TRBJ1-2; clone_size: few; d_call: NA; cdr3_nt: TGTGCCAGCGGTCGGGACGGCCTCTATGGCTACACCTTC; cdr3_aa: CASGRDGLYGYTF
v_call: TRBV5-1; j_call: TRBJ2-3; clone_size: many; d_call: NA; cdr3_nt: TGCGCCAGCAGCTTGGAGGGCACAGATACGCAGTATTTT; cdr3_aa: CASSLEGTDTQYF
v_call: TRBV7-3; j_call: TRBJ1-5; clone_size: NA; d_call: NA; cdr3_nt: TGTGCCAGCAGCCCCAGAGTCAGGGGAACGGATCAGCCCCAGCATTTT; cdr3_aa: CASSPRVRGTDQPQHF
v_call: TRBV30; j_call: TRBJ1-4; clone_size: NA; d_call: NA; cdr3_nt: TGTGCCTGGAGTGTACGGGGGGTCGCGTCCAATGAAAAACTGTTTTTT; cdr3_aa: CAWSVRGVASNEKLFF
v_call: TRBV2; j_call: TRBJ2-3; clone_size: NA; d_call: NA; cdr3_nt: TGTGCCAGCAGTGAAGCCTATAGCACAGATACGCAGTATTTT; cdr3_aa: CASSEAYSTDTQYF
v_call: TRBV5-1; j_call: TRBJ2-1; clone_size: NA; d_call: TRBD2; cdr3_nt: TGCGCCAGCAGCCCGAGCGGGAGGGACTATGAGCAGTTCTTC; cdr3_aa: CASSPSGRDYEQFF